Sequencing of this TCR beta chain was carried out in a study of T-cell reconstitution after alpha-beta-depleted transplantation in children. Unique molecular identifiers were built into the TCRbeta library. From the PCR reads, TCRdb called clonotypes with MiXCR, one entry per CDR3 protein. Of about 370,000 distinct CDR3 sequences in the sample, approximately 20% are singletons; the top ten hold approximately 3.8%. Between the trimmed V and J ends, which lost 0 bases and 1 base, there was a span of 8 bases. The CDR3 extends over 15 amino acids. Per germline, CDR1 SGDLS and CDR2 YYNGEE. The chain uses TRBV9 and TRBJ1-5; D not resolved. The source is a human donor who donated a stem cell graft to a child with acute myeloid leukemia. Specimen: PBMCs from the stem cell graft donor, collected from the stem cell graft. Here the CDR3 reads CASSVDGVSNQPQHF. The CDR3, as DNA: TGTGCCAGCAGCGTAGATGGGGTAAGCAATCAGCCCCAGCATTTT.